This T cell receptor (beta chain) derives from a study of blood T cell repertoires in COVID-19. Overall study: Sites in the United States, Italy and Spain provided acute and convalescent COVID-19 samples.

The CDR3 covers 16 residues. Per germline, CDR1 SGDLS and CDR2 YYNGEE. Trimming removed 4 bases from V and 4 bases from J; junction bases left unmatched: 4. In the source study's methods: Reference gene primer amplification yielded estimated nucleated cell counts. Libraries were prepared by immunoSEQ multiplex PCR; TCRdb keeps only in-frame clonotypes and omits some of them. V and J calls and clone size are given by that table; D and trimming were obtained from the DNA. The table lists just under 350,000 clones, around 91% of them singletons. The TCR originated in a young woman who had recovered from COVID-19. Input material: peripheral blood. The chain joins TRBV9 to TRBJ2-3; 15 positions match TRBD2. DNA for the CDR3: TGTGCCAGCAGCCAAGGACTAGCGGGAGGGGCAGATACGCAGTATTTT. Encoded protein: CASSQGLAGGADTQYF.